Presented here are 19 T cell receptor beta chains from one specimen sequenced in a study of control samples from healthy donors and cancer patients. TCRdb's table, derived via immunoSEQ multiplex PCR, lists solely in-frame clones and lacks some. In the table there are about 98,000 clones, roughly nine tenths of which are singletons. The specimen sequenced was blood. These receptors all come from a woman between 18 and 29 years old in good health.

The rearrangement links TRBV30 to TRBJ2-7, with D hard to call. Germline CDR1 reads GTSNPN; CDR2 reads SVGIG (reference sequence). V was cut by 2 bases and J by 0 bases, with 5 bases left in between. This CDR3 has 12 amino acids. CDR3 in amino acids: CAWSLNSYEQYF. As DNA, the CDR3 is TGTGCCTGGAGTTTAAACTCCTACGAGCAGTACTTC.

The J gene is TRBJ2-7, the V gene TRBV7-2, with 11 bases aligning to TRBD2. Trimming at V came to 5 bases and at J to 1 base, leaving 7 bases not matched to a gene. The germline CDR1 and CDR2 sequences are SGHTA and FQGNSA. CDR3 length: 16 amino acids. The DNA of the CDR3 is TGTGCCAGCAGCCCGACGCTAGCGGGAGGATCCTACGAGCAGTACTTC. It yields the protein CASSPTLAGGSYEQYF. The complete variable domain, with remaining parts taken from reference TRBV7-2 and TRBJ2-7, reads GAGVSQSPSNKVTEKGKDVELRCDPISGHTALYWYRQSLGQGLEFLIYFQGNSAPDKSGLPSDRFSAERTGGSVSTLTIQRTQQEDSAVYLCASSPTLAGGSYEQYFGPGTRLTVT.

V is TRBV6-6 and J is TRBJ2-3; the D gene could be TRBD1 or TRBD2 (5 bases each). The CDR3 has 12 amino acids. Germline V gives CDR1 MNHNY, CDR2 SVGAGI (reference sequence). Trimming shortened V by 10 bases and J by 5 bases, and 13 bases separated the two germline ends. In DNA, the CDR3 is TGTGCCACGGGACCTCACCAAGATACGCAGTATTTT. Amino acid sequence: CATGPHQDTQYF.

This chain links TRBV10-1 with TRBJ2-5, with 12 positions matching TRBD1. Germline assignment: CDR1 WNHNN and CDR2 SYGVQD (reference sequence). This CDR3 has 15 residues. V lost 7 bases to trimming and J lost 7 bases; unmatched junction nucleotides: 10. CDR3 nucleotides: TGCGCCAGCACCTCGGGACAGGGGGCAAGGGGGACCCAGTACTTC. It specifies CASTSGQGARGTQYF.

The chain couples TRBV6-5 to TRBJ2-7; 9 bases agree with TRBD2. Germline V gives CDR1 MNHEY, CDR2 SVGAGI. The CDR3 has 14 residues. V lost 6 bases to trimming and J lost 7 bases; unmatched junction nucleotides: 10. CDR3 in amino acids: CASSPGGRAGEQYF. The CDR3, as DNA: TGTGCCAGCAGCCCCGGCGGGAGGGCCGGAGAGCAGTACTTC.

The V and J genes are TRBV5-6 and TRBJ2-1; D is unclear. Germline CDR1 and CDR2: SGHDT and YYEEEE. Trimming took off 4 bases at V and 5 bases at J, with 13 bases between the two ends. CDR3 length equals 14 residues. DNA of the CDR3: TGTGCCAGCAGCCCCACTTTCCGCAACAATGAGCAGTTCTTC. Encoded protein: CASSPTFRNNEQFF.

The chain is built from TRBV28 and TRBJ2-7, with D possibly called TRBD1 or TRBD2 (6 bases each). Germline values: CDR1 MDHEN, CDR2 SYDVKM. V was clipped by 4 bases and J by 4 bases, with 17 bases between them. The CDR3 sequence is 15 residues long. The CDR3 here is CASSSGAGRLYEQYF. In DNA, the CDR3 is TGTGCCAGCAGTTCGGGGGCGGGCAGGCTATACGAGCAGTACTTC.

This rearrangement joins TRBV30 to TRBJ1-1; D gene ambiguous. Trimming took off 6 bases at V and 0 bases at J, with 8 bases between the two ends. CDR3 size: 12 residues. In germline, CDR1 is GTSNPN, CDR2 SVGIG (reference sequence). For the CDR3, the DNA is TGTGCCTGCCCGGACGTGAACACTGAAGCTTTCTTT. Its protein product is CACPDVNTEAFF.

A single count supports this clone. The CDR3 DNA sequence: TGTGCCAGCAGCTTAGGGCGGGGGGCGGCTTCTGAAGCTTTCTTT. Protein product: CASSLGRGAASEAFF. The V and J genes are TRBV7-2 and TRBJ1-1; weak D call: TRBD1 (6 bases). Germline V CDR1 and CDR2: SGHTA, FQGNSA. The CDR3 sequence is 15 residues long. V lost 1 base to trimming and J lost 6 bases, with 15 bases between them. The complete variable domain, with remaining parts taken from reference TRBV7-2 and TRBJ1-1, reads GAGVSQSPSNKVTEKGKDVELRCDPISGHTALYWYRQSLGQGLEFLIYFQGNSAPDKSGLPSDRFSAERTGGSVSTLTIQRTQQEDSAVYLCASSLGRGAASEAFFGQGTRLTVV.

The chain uses TRBV9 and TRBJ1-2; 7 nucleotides agree with TRBD1. The length of the CDR3 is 15 residues. Germline lookup yields CDR1 SGDLS and CDR2 YYNGEE. V lost 0 bases and J lost 6; bases outside the gene matches: 8. The CDR3: CASSVERQGNDGYTF. The CDR3, as DNA: TGTGCCAGCAGCGTAGAGAGACAGGGCAACGATGGCTACACCTTC.

The rearrangement uses TRBV15 and TRBJ2-1; TRBD2 might be the D (5 bases). Trimming pared 0 bases from V and 5 bases from J, leaving 8 bases between. CDR1 is LNHNV, CDR2 YYDKDF, per germline (reference sequence). The CDR3 extends over 14 amino acids. As DNA, the CDR3 is TGTGCCACCAGCAGAGATCCCGGGGACAATGAGCAGTTCTTC. Protein sequence: CATSRDPGDNEQFF. Looking up the rest from reference TRBV15 and TRBJ2-1 gives the full variable domain: DAMVIQNPRYQVTQFGKPVTLSCSQTLNHNVMYWYQQKSSQAPKLLFHYYDKDFNNEADTPDNFQSRRPNTSFCFLDIRSPGLGDTAMYLCATSRDPGDNEQFFGPGTRLTVL.

The rearrangement links TRBV11-3 to TRBJ1-1, with D tentatively TRBD1 (6 bases). Trimming removed 3 bases from V and 6 bases from J, with 14 bases in between. Germline loops: CDR1 SGHNT, CDR2 YENEEA. This CDR3 has 14 amino acids. The CDR3 coding sequence is TGTGCCAGCAGCTTCGGAGGGGGGTCCGCTGAAGCTTTCTTT. As protein: CASSFGGGSAEAFF.

The sample holds a few counts of this clone. The chain joins TRBV28 to TRBJ1-1; tentatively, D is TRBD1 (5 bases). Trimming took 6 bases from V and 2 from J, leaving 10 bases between them. The CDR3 runs 13 residues. Germline CDR1 reads MDHEN; CDR2 reads SYDVKM. The CDR3 reads CASRVQGNTEAFF. CDR3 nucleotide sequence: TGTGCCAGCAGGGTCCAGGGTAACACTGAAGCTTTCTTT.

The CDR3 is CASSEGGTGLEKLFF. CDR3 DNA: TGTGCCAGCAGTGAGGGGGGCACGGGTCTGGAAAAACTGTTTTTT. V usage is TRBV2 and J usage is TRBJ1-4, with D maybe TRBD1 (6 bases). Germline V lookup: CDR1 SNHLY, CDR2 FYNNEI. Trimming left V 3 bases short and J 8 bases short, with 16 bases between. The length of the CDR3 is 15 residues.

The genes are TRBV7-9 and TRBJ2-1; D may be TRBD1 or TRBD2 (6 bases each). This CDR3 region has 16 residues. Germline V gives CDR1 SEHNR, CDR2 FQNEAQ (reference sequence). V was trimmed by 5 bases and J by 2 bases, leaving 16 bases between them. The CDR3 sequence: CASSGSGGGPYNEQFF. The CDR3 nucleotides read TGTGCCAGCAGCGGGTCCGGAGGGGGACCCTACAATGAGCAGTTCTTC.

The CDR3: CASSQDGSGLFGYTF. CDR3 in DNA: TGCGCCAGCAGCCAAGATGGTTCAGGGCTTTTTGGCTACACCTTC. The rearrangement links TRBV4-3 to TRBJ1-2, with D possibly matching TRBD1 (5 bases). The CDR3 covers 15 residues. Germline V gene data show CDR1 as LGHNA and CDR2 as YSLEER. V lost 0 bases, J lost 7 bases, and 15 bases lay in between.

The chain employs TRBV5-6 and TRBJ2-5, with 9 bases that match TRBD2. Unmatched junction bases numbered 5, after V lost 3 bases and J lost 5 bases. Germline V gives CDR1 SGHDT, CDR2 YYEEEE. The CDR3 spans 14 residues. The CDR3 reads CASSSGLAQETQYF. CDR3 nucleotide sequence: TGTGCCAGCAGCTCGGGACTAGCTCAGGAGACCCAGTACTTC.

The chain carries TRBV27 and TRBJ1-3; D gene ambiguous. Germline lookup yields CDR1 MNHEY and CDR2 SMNVEV (reference sequence). The CDR3 has 13 amino acids. V was clipped by 6 bases and J by 3 bases, with 9 bases between them. The CDR3, as DNA: TGTGCCAGCAGGGCCCCTTTTGGAAACACCATATATTTT. Translated, it gives CASRAPFGNTIYF.

The rearrangement uses TRBV27 and TRBJ1-4, with no clear D. CDR3 length: 14 residues. Germline CDR1 MNHEY, CDR2 SMNVEV (reference sequence). Trimming took off 3 bases at V and 8 bases at J, with 13 bases between the two ends. The CDR3 nucleotides are TGTGCCAGCAGTTTCAGTTTTTTAGGCGAAAAACTGTTTTTT. The encoded protein is CASSFSFLGEKLFF. Drawing the rest from reference TRBV27 and TRBJ1-4, the complete variable domain is EAQVTQNPRYLITVTGKKLTVTCSQNMNHEYMSWYRQDPGLGLRQIYYSMNVEVTDKGDVPEGYKVSRKEKRNFPLILESPSPNQTSLYFCASSFSFLGEKLFFGSGTQLSVL.